This note documents a single T cell receptor beta chain sequence. This clonotype occurred many times. Its recognized antigen is unknown. Per-base qualities were not stored, and no clone one base away is much larger. In a library made to pick up alpha chains, this beta chain is a stray read with a size that means little. The CDR3 sequence holds 15 residues, the cysteine and phenylalanine included. Only the CDR3 region is kept as DNA, spanning 45 bases read in frame from base 1. From the germline V gene, CDR1 is SGHDT and CDR2 is YYEEEE. Trimming at the junction amounts to 5 bases on V and 5 bases on J, and the germline ends lie 17 bases apart. The data were taken from a study of spatial heterogeneity in lung cancer (dated by TCRdb to between 2017 and 2020). Notes on the research overall: More beta-chain than alpha-chain transcripts were consistently detected, likely reflecting higher beta-chain transcript abundance. In the raw uncorrected reads, each unique combination of TCR and UMI appeared on average more than ten times. The study quantitatively compared TCR alpha and beta repertoires across multiple tumor regions, matched nontumor lung and blood in non-small cell lung cancer. The study linked features of the TCR repertoire to counts of nonsynonymous mutations, which were determined by whole-exome sequencing of tumor tissue. Both alpha and beta chains were TCR-sequenced in samples taken at surgery, namely 220 tumor regions, fewer than 80 matched nontumor lung samples and some 53 PBMC samples. Summary of the overall study and its limitations: Additional single-cell paired TCR alpha and beta sequencing was considered necessary to confirm, at a functional level, the hypothesis that regional TCRs recognize regional mutations.

To prepare the library, 5' RACE was applied. TCRdb lists the instrument as NextSeq 500. To allow correction of PCR and sequencing errors, the TCR library protocol tagged every TCR cDNA molecule with a unique molecular identifier. The paper's processing steps were these. Decombinator tools were used for TCR identification, UMI-based error correction and CDR3 extraction. TCRs above a frequency of 2 per 1,000, corresponding to the top 1% of the tumor frequency distribution, were defined as expanded. Each repertoire was subsampled 100 times to 5,000 TCRs, after which Renyi diversity was computed with the R vegan package. CDR3 similarity networks were built from amino acid triplet string-kernel similarity, connecting CDR3s with pairwise similarity above 0.82. Through fastp at Q25 and MiXCR, TCRdb rebuilt clones from the public reads, retaining in-frame beta chains. Rows with a matching CDR3 protein are joined into one entry that keeps the most common DNA and genes. TCRdb assigned the V and J calls; the authors' analysis was not used. The sample yields 6,900 or so distinct CDR3 sequences; 3.5% to 5% were counted once. Around 23% of the sample lies in the top ten.

The meaning of the sample's time point label: sample taken at primary tumor resection. Whole RNA extracted from tumor and nontumor lung tissue, or from cryopreserved PBMC samples, was used for TCR sequencing without cell sorting. Samples were obtained from approximately 77 patients with early-stage, untreated non-small cell lung cancer from the lung TRACERx cohort. Only patients for whom sufficient RNA was available from at least two tumor regions were selected for TCR sequencing. A lung pathologist reviewed the tumor and adjacent nontumor lung specimens before the specimens were selected. In this chain, TRBV5-6 is recombined with TRBJ2-1; the D gene is unclear. This sequence was found in a female donor with early-stage non-small cell lung cancer. Here the sequenced sample was normal lung tissue next to the tumor, taken at surgery. The DNA sequence is TGTGCCAGCAGTACCGCGAGAGTTTCAGACAATGAGCAGTTCTTC. Its coded protein is CASSTARVSDNEQFF.